One and the same sample provided the 5 T cell receptor beta chains below, sequenced in a study of cytomegalovirus exposure and HLA in healthy donors. This PCR relied on a set of 60 Vbeta primers and 13 Jbeta primers. TCRdb's copy holds only in-frame clones and misses some; the assay was immunoSEQ multiplex PCR. The data show approximately 77,000 clones, 72% seen once. The sample consisted of PBMCs. The receptors originated from a man in his fifties or sixties in good health and CMV-seropositive.

A word on this clone: The junction departs from the called germline gene at one end, perhaps through a read error. V and J are TRBV7-2 and TRBJ2-3; possible D gene TRBD2, 5 bases. This CDR3 is 13 amino acids long. Germline V gives CDR1 SGHTA, CDR2 FQGNSA. Written as DNA, the CDR3 is TGTGCCAGCAGCCTAGCTTACACAGATACGCAGTATTTT. This translates into CASSLAYTDTQYF. Together with reference TRBV7-2 and TRBJ2-3, the CDR3 gives the full variable domain: GAGVSQSPSNKVTEKGKDVELRCDPISGHTALYWYRQSLGQGLEFLIYFQGNSAPDKSGLPSDRFSAERTGGSVSTLTIQRTQQEDSAVYLCASSLAYTDTQYFGPGTRLTVL.

This chain uses TRBV5-6 with TRBJ2-7; D is perhaps TRBD1 (5 bases). The CDR3 sequence is 13 residues long. Germline V gene lookup returns CDR1 SGHDT and CDR2 YYEEEE. V lost 0 bases, J lost 4 bases, and 8 bases lay in between. CDR3 sequence: CASSLGQSYEQYF. The CDR3 DNA sequence: TGTGCCAGCAGCTTGGGACAGTCTTACGAGCAGTACTTC. The complete variable domain, with remaining parts taken from reference TRBV5-6 and TRBJ2-7, reads DAGVTQSPTHLIKTRGQQVTLRCSPKSGHDTVSWYQQALGQGPQFIFQYYEEEERQRGNFPDRFSGHQFPNYSSELNVNALLLGDSALYLCASSLGQSYEQYFGPGTRLTVT.

This rearrangement joins TRBV11-3 to TRBJ1-1; D uncertain. Germline loops: CDR1 SGHNT, CDR2 YENEEA. V was pared by 2 bases and J by 1 base, with 14 bases between. CDR3 length equals 16 residues. This CDR3 reads CASSLLSPVGNTEAFF. The CDR3 DNA follows: TGTGCCAGCAGCTTACTGTCCCCGGTTGGGAACACTGAAGCTTTCTTT.

This chain joins TRBV18 and TRBJ1-2, with 7 bases identical to TRBD1. CDR3 length equals 14 residues. Germline V gene lookup returns CDR1 KGHSH and CDR2 LQKENI. The trim removed 2 bases at V and 6 bases at J, leaving 6 bases unmatched. This CDR3 reads CASSPNHRGDGYTF. CDR3 in DNA: TGTGCCAGCTCACCAAACCACAGGGGCGATGGCTACACCTTC.

The rearrangement joins TRBV10-3 to TRBJ1-6; 8 nucleotides match TRBD1. The CDR3 extends over 12 amino acids. Trimming removed 10 bases from V and 8 bases from J; junction bases left unmatched: 4. Per the germline V gene, CDR1 is ENHRY and CDR2 is SYGVKD. The CDR3 protein is CATGTGYSPLHF. DNA of the CDR3: TGTGCCACAGGGACAGGTTATTCACCCCTCCACTTT.